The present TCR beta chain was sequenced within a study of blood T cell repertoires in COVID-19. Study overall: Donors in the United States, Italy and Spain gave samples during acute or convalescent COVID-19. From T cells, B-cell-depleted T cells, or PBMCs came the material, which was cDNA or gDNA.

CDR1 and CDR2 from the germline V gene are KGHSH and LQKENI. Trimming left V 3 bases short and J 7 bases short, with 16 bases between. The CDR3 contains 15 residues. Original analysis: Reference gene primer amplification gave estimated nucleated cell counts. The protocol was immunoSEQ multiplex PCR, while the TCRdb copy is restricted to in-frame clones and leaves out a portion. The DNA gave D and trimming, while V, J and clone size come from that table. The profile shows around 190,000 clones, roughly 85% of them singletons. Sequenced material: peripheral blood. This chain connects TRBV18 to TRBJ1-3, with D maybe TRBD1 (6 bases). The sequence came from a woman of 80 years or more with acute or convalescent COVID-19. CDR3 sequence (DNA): TGTGCCAGCTCACCGGATCAGGGGTTCGGGAACACCATATATTTT. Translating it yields CASSPDQGFGNTIYF.